The clone carrying this TCR beta chain was detected ten times or more. It was RNA transcripts that yielded the amplified TCR beta CDR3 regions. The HTBI primer set served for first-round RT-PCR of the TCR CDR3. TCRdb itself ran the multiplex PCR reads through MiXCR, one entry per CDR3 protein. The data show 600,000 or so distinct CDR3 sequences, 16% seen once. The sample is drawn from a study of T cells in Graves' hyperthyroidism and ophthalmopathy. The CDR3 is made up of 13 amino acids. Deletions cut 2 bases from V and 5 bases from J, with 10 bases between. The germline gives CDR1 SGHTA, CDR2 FQGNSA. The chain uses TRBV7-2 and TRBJ2-7; D gene ambiguous. The origin of this receptor is a woman in her twenties or thirties with Graves' hyperthyroidism. The sequencing sample was made of blood. The CDR3 sequence: CASSLLAYHEQYF. The CDR3 coding sequence is TGTGCCAGCAGCTTACTCGCCTACCACGAGCAGTACTTC.